The T cell receptor (beta chain) described here comes from a study of blood T cell repertoires in COVID-19 (TCRdb year 2020). Regarding the research as a whole: Collaborator samples came from the United States, Italy and Spain and covered acute and convalescent phases of COVID-19. The material from the prospective study consisted of cDNA or gDNA derived from T cells, B-cell-depleted T cells, or PBMCs. Deeply sampled blood TCRbeta repertoires from subjects exposed to, actively infected with, or recovered from COVID-19 were included in the dataset. A freely available public database, intended as a resource for researchers studying the immune response to SARS-CoV-2, is where the repertoires were released. Samples came from the ongoing ImmuneRACE study (first 160 participants) plus 1,254 subjects from 6 global collaborators. A de-identified subject ID, COVID-19 status, age in years and sex were almost always included in the sample metadata. Where available, HLA class I and class II types were taken from metadata supplied by the sample provider and were not determined by assay-based typing. The study at large found these results: The amount of clinical and demographic metadata varied by source and participant and was provided uncurated.

Participants in the prospective study were aged roughly 18 to 100 years, lived in 20 to 30 United States geographic areas, and enrolled through a virtual design. In the prospective study, participants were assigned to cohorts based on the clinical history participants reported in a screening survey and a study questionnaire. ImmuneRACE Cohort 3 recovered participants were defined by two consecutive negative NP/OP PCR tests, healthcare professional clearance, or symptom resolution. In the prospective study, whole blood, serum and a nasopharyngeal or oropharyngeal swab were collected from each participant by mobile phlebotomists. Participants in the prospective study had the option to provide additional blood draws and questionnaires over a roughly two-month period. Before DNA extraction, prospective study blood samples were shipped either frozen or at room temperature. Points on this clone: The specificity of this receptor is unknown. Base qualities were left out, and no much larger clone turns up one base away.

The junction carries 13 bases between V and J, which are trimmed by 1 base and 1 base respectively. CDR1 and CDR2 are read off the germline V gene as SGHNT and YENEEA. The CDR3 sequence holds 16 residues, the cysteine and phenylalanine included. Of the read, only the CDR3 DNA is kept; its 48 bases are in frame from base 1. The immunoSEQ Assay, a bias-controlled multiplex PCR, was used to amplify TCRbeta CDR3 regions from genomic DNA. In the paper's pipeline: The number of nucleated cells in each sample was estimated by amplification of reference gene primers within the assay. To quantify the absolute abundance of each unique TCRbeta CDR3 rearrangement, sequence reads were collapsed and filtered. For each sample, productive Simpson clonality was calculated as the square root of Simpson's diversity index across productive rearrangements. TCRdb's version of the immuneACCESS table is confined to in-frame rearrangements and falls short of the full clone set. An unresolved V gene accounts for under half of the shortfall where checked; the remainder is of unknown origin. That table supplies the V and J calls and clone size; D and trimming were determined from the DNA. Across this sample there are under 150,000 clones, with approximately 86% seen only once. About 2.5% of the sample belongs to the ten largest clones.

The rearranged chain carries TRBV11-3 and TRBJ1-1; the D segment cannot be called with confidence. Sequencing was done on a sample of PBMCs or T cells enriched from blood (not recorded which). This receptor was taken from a woman in her 50s who had recovered from COVID-19. CDR3 loop: CASSLGGSRGNTEAFF. The sequence in DNA is TGTGCCAGCAGCTTAGGTGGGTCGCGGGGGAACACTGAAGCTTTCTTT.